The 7 T cell receptor beta chains reported below all come from one sample, sequenced in a study of blood T cell repertoires in COVID-19 (dated by TCRdb to the early 2020s). Libraries were built with the immunoSEQ multiplex PCR assay. Drawn from immuneACCESS, this table holds only the in-frame rearrangements with V and J called that TCRdb kept. Clones are partly lost; checked studies trace under half to an unresolved V gene and leave the rest unexplained. This sample has roughly 24,000 clones in its table, and approximately 81% of those were observed once. The top ten clones comprise under 35% of the sample. Sequencing was performed on peripheral blood. The receptor set was obtained from a human donor in a cohort sampled during active COVID-19.

V usage is TRBV9 and J usage is TRBJ2-7, with 7 bases fitting TRBD2. Germline V gene sequence: CDR1 SGDLS, CDR2 YYNGEE. V lost 3 bases and J lost 2; bases outside the gene matches: 8. The CDR3 consists of 15 residues. The CDR3 DNA reads as TGTGCCAGCAGCGCCACCGGGACTACCACCTACGAGCAGTACTTC. Translation gives CASSATGTTTYEQYF.

This chain connects TRBV2 to TRBJ2-3; possibly TRBD2 for D (6 bases). Looked up from germline, CDR1 is SNHLY and CDR2 is FYNNEI. CDR3 size: 13 residues. The V end was cut by 5 bases, the J end by 1 base, with 7 bases between. Here the CDR3 reads CASSLAGTDTQYF. Written as DNA, the CDR3 is TGTGCCAGCAGTTTAGCGGGCACAGATACGCAGTATTTT.

In DNA, the CDR3 is TGTGCCAGCAGTTTTGGGACAGCCTCCCGCGAGCAGTACTTC. Protein product: CASSFGTASREQYF. J is TRBJ2-7 and V is TRBV28; TRBD1 matches at 7 bases. The ends lost 3 bases at V and 6 bases at J; junction bases unmatched: 8. This CDR3 comprises 14 residues. Germline-derived CDR1 and CDR2 are MDHEN and SYDVKM.

The chain links TRBV21-1 to TRBJ2-4; no check of the table's D call, TRBD1, against the DNA was made. TRBV21-1 is flagged as a pseudogene. This CDR3 comprises 22 residues. DNA for the CDR3: TGTGCCAGCAGCAAAGCGGGGGCACTGCTCCACCCTTCCTGTTTAGCCAAAAACATTCAGTACTTC. It yields the protein CASSKAGALLHPSCLAKNIQYF.

V gene TRBV18 combines with J gene TRBJ2-7; a possible D gene is TRBD2 (6 bases). The CDR3 is 15 residues long. Germline V gives CDR1 KGHSH, CDR2 LQKENI. V lost 3 bases to trimming and J lost 4 bases, with 16 bases between them. CDR3 DNA sequence: TGTGCCAGCTCACCCGGGACGGGACTTCCATACGAGCAGTACTTC. Encoded protein: CASSPGTGLPYEQYF. The whole variable domain, filled in from reference TRBV18 and TRBJ2-7, reads NAGVMQNPRHLVRRRGQEARLRCSPMKGHSHVYWYRQLPEEGLKFMVYLQKENIIDESGMPKERFSAEFPKEGPSILRIQQVVRGDSAAYFCASSPGTGLPYEQYFGPGTRLTVT.

The gene calls are TRBV4-3 and TRBJ2-1, with D unclear. V was clipped by 0 bases and J by 9 bases, with 6 bases between them. The germline V gene encodes CDR1 LGHNA and CDR2 YSLEER. The length of the CDR3 is 12 residues. The CDR3 region is CASSQDLREQFF. DNA for the CDR3: TGCGCCAGCAGCCAAGATCTCCGTGAGCAGTTCTTC.

J is TRBJ1-4 and V is TRBV7-7, with D unresolved. V lost 5 bases, J lost 0 bases, and 7 bases lay in between. The CDR3 runs to 14 residues. Germline V gives CDR1 SSHAT, CDR2 FNYEAQ (reference sequence). The CDR3 loop is CASSRLSTNEKLFF. Written as DNA, the CDR3 is TGTGCCAGCAGCCGCCTATCAACTAATGAAAAACTGTTTTTT.